Each of the 25 T cell receptor beta chains below was sequenced from the same sample in a study of blood T cell repertoires in COVID-19. Some clones are missing from TCRdb's copy, which holds only in-frame ones; the method was immunoSEQ multiplex PCR. The sample records about 380,000 clones, roughly 80% being singletons. The source material was peripheral blood. These receptors all come from a human donor with acute or convalescent COVID-19. The donor label of this sample is uncertain.

This chain joins TRBV5-1 and TRBJ2-7; D might be TRBD1 (6 bases). Germline V lookup: CDR1 SGHRS, CDR2 YFSETQ. V was cut by 0 bases and J by 7 bases, with 14 bases left in between. The CDR3 length is 14 residues. In nucleotides, the CDR3 is TGCGCCAGCAGCTTGGGGCAGGGGAGTGGAGAGCAGTACTTC. Protein product: CASSLGQGSGEQYF.

The chain recombines TRBV19 with TRBJ1-3; 9 positions agree with TRBD1. V trimming: 8 bases; J trimming: 0 bases; junction bases outside the gene matches: 8. The CDR3 totals 16 residues. Germline CDR1 LNHDA, CDR2 SQIVND (reference sequence). The CDR3 loop reads CASGDRDWRSGNTIYF. The CDR3 nucleotides read TGTGCCAGTGGGGACAGGGACTGGCGCTCTGGAAACACCATATATTTT.

The chain employs TRBV5-1 and TRBJ1-2; D is perhaps TRBD1 (5 bases). Germline values: CDR1 SGHRS, CDR2 YFSETQ. The CDR3 contains 13 residues. Trimming took 1 base from V and 7 from J, leaving 11 bases between them. This CDR3 reads CASSLKLTAGYTF. The CDR3, as DNA: TGCGCCAGCAGCTTGAAGCTGACAGCTGGCTACACCTTC.

CDR3 residues: CASSLGGGMYEQYF. For the CDR3, the DNA is TGTGCCAGCAGCTTAGGAGGGGGCATGTACGAGCAGTACTTC. The V gene is TRBV11-1, the J gene TRBJ2-7; 7 bases fit TRBD1. This CDR3 is built from 14 residues. V shed 1 base and J 4 bases; nucleotides not matched to a gene: 4. Germline values: CDR1 SGHAT, CDR2 FQDESV (reference sequence).

Written as DNA, the CDR3 is TGCGCCAGCAGCTTGGTAGGACAGGGCGCTGAAGCTTTCTTT. Residues: CASSLVGQGAEAFF. The genes are TRBV5-1 and TRBJ1-1; 8 nucleotides line up with TRBD1. V lost 0 bases and J lost 6; bases outside the gene matches: 4. Germline V gene lookup returns CDR1 SGHRS and CDR2 YFSETQ. The CDR3 sequence is 14 residues long.

The V gene is TRBV13, the J gene TRBJ2-7; tentative D call: TRBD1 (5 bases). The CDR3 runs 15 residues. V lost 4 bases and J lost 1, with 14 bases in between. Germline CDR1 and CDR2: PRHDT and FYEKMQ (reference sequence). CDR3 amino acids: CASSSSDSPSYEQYF. Written as DNA, the CDR3 is TGTGCCAGCAGCTCCTCCGACAGTCCATCCTACGAGCAGTACTTC.

This chain links TRBV5-1 with TRBJ1-4; TRBD1 aligns across 9 bases. Germline V gives CDR1 SGHRS, CDR2 YFSETQ. The CDR3 is 16 residues long. V was clipped by 3 bases and J by 7 bases; unmatched bases: 10. Here the CDR3 DNA reads TGCGCCAGCAGCTCCAATCTACAGGGGGCAGGTGAAAAACTGTTTTTT. Translated, it gives CASSSNLQGAGEKLFF.

The chain combines TRBV19 with TRBJ1-6, with D unresolved. Trimming pared 4 bases from V and 11 bases from J, leaving 9 bases between. The CDR3 spans 12 residues. Germline CDR1 is LNHDA and CDR2 is SQIVND (reference sequence). The CDR3 reads CASSSGSPPLHF. The DNA for the CDR3 is TGTGCCAGTAGTAGCGGCAGTCCACCCCTCCACTTT.

This clone was found many times. The V call is TRBV5-1, the J call TRBJ1-3, with 7 bases that match TRBD1. This CDR3 has 12 amino acids. The V gene end was trimmed by 7 bases and the J gene end by 4 bases; junction bases not matched to a gene: 2. The germline CDR1 and CDR2 sequences are SGHRS and YFSETQ. The CDR3 DNA follows: TGCGCCAGCTCGGGACAGGGAAACACCATATATTTT. Protein sequence: CASSGQGNTIYF.

The chain is built from TRBV6-5 and TRBJ1-1; TRBD1 is a possible D gene (5 bases). The CDR3 extends over 11 amino acids. Germline V gene lookup returns CDR1 MNHEY and CDR2 SVGAGI. V dropped 5 bases and J dropped 5 bases, with 6 bases sitting between them. The CDR3 protein is CASSRGTEAFF. For the CDR3, the DNA is TGTGCCAGCAGTAGGGGTACTGAAGCTTTCTTT.

This clone was detected only a few times. The same CDR3 is also encoded by other DNA sequences in this sample. V gene TRBV30 combines with J gene TRBJ1-5; D gene uncertain. Trimming took off 0 bases at V and 1 base at J, with 4 bases between the two ends. The CDR3 is made up of 13 amino acids. Germline V gives CDR1 GTSNPN, CDR2 SVGIG (reference sequence). The DNA of the CDR3 is TGTGCCTGGAGTGTGGGCAGCAATCAGCCCCAGCATTTT. Translating gives CAWSVGSNQPQHF.

The chain joins TRBV3-1 (or the pseudogene TRBV3-2) to TRBJ1-5; 9 bases agree with TRBD1. The junction had 7 bases not matched to a gene; V was cut back by 6 bases and J by 7 bases. Germline V gene lookup returns CDR1 LGHDT and CDR2 YNNKEL (reference sequence). The CDR3 extends over 14 amino acids. CDR3 loop: CASSHRGLGQPQHF. DNA of the CDR3: TGTGCCAGCAGTCACAGGGGGCTAGGGCAGCCCCAGCATTTT.

This chain uses TRBV9 with TRBJ1-3; no definite D call. The germline V gene has CDR1 SGDLS and CDR2 YYNGEE. Trimming removed 2 bases at V and 2 bases at J, with 8 bases between. This CDR3 comprises 14 residues. In DNA, the CDR3 is TGTGCCAGCAGCGTGGAGGCGACTGGAAACACCATATATTTT. It translates to CASSVEATGNTIYF.

This clone was seen once. This chain joins TRBV18 and TRBJ1-2; possibly TRBD1 for D (5 bases). V gave up 2 bases and J gave up 4 bases, with 11 bases separating them. The CDR3 spans 14 residues. Germline V CDR1 and CDR2: KGHSH, LQKENI. The CDR3 DNA sequence: TGTGCCAGCTCACCATCGGAGGGACCCTATGGCTACACCTTC. The encoded protein is CASSPSEGPYGYTF.

The chain is built from TRBV9 and TRBJ2-5; 8 bases align to TRBD1. Germline trimming cut 0 bases from V and 3 bases from J; bases unmatched to any gene: 1. There are 14 residues in the CDR3. From germline, CDR1 is SGDLS and CDR2 YYNGEE. CDR3 bases: TGTGCCAGCAGCGTAGCACAGGGGGAAGAGACCCAGTACTTC. It encodes CASSVAQGEETQYF.

This chain links TRBV6-4 with TRBJ1-1; D gene ambiguous. Germline-derived CDR1 and CDR2 are MRHNA and SNTAGT. V lost 5 bases to trimming and J lost 7 bases, with 5 bases between them. This CDR3 is built from 10 residues. CDR3 sequence reads: CASSSREAFF. The CDR3 coding sequence is TGTGCCAGCAGTAGCCGTGAAGCTTTCTTT.

The chain combines TRBV18 with TRBJ2-3; TRBD1 matches 9 bases. The CDR3 has 17 residues. Germline V gene data show CDR1 as KGHSH and CDR2 as LQKENI. Unmatched junction bases numbered 13, after V lost 6 bases and J lost 3 bases. The CDR3 region has the DNA TGTGCCAGCTCCACGGACGGACAGGGGATTGAGACAGATACGCAGTATTTT. Protein: CASSTDGQGIETDTQYF.

The J gene is TRBJ2-1, the V gene TRBV7-9, with D unresolved. Trimming cost V 5 bases and J 7 bases, with 9 bases left between them. The CDR3 has 12 amino acids. The germline V gene encodes CDR1 SEHNR and CDR2 FQNEAQ (reference sequence). The CDR3 loop is CASSQQRNEQFF. The CDR3 DNA follows: TGTGCCAGCAGCCAACAGAGAAATGAGCAGTTCTTC.

The rearrangement links TRBV9 to TRBJ2-1; 9 bases agree with TRBD1. The germline V gene encodes CDR1 SGDLS and CDR2 YYNGEE. This CDR3 is 15 amino acids long. V shed 3 bases and J 9 bases; nucleotides not matched to a gene: 10. CDR3 in DNA: TGTGCCAGCAGCGCTCGACAGGGGGGGTACGGTGAGCAGTTCTTC. Encoded protein: CASSARQGGYGEQFF.

The rearrangement uses TRBV5-1 and TRBJ1-1; 9 nucleotides align to TRBD1. The CDR3 contains 14 residues. Per germline, CDR1 SGHRS and CDR2 YFSETQ. V shed 2 bases, J shed 3 bases, and the junction held 2 bases outside the gene matches. CDR3 in amino acids: CASSFTGGDTEAFF. DNA of the CDR3: TGCGCCAGCAGCTTTACAGGGGGCGACACTGAAGCTTTCTTT.

This chain joins TRBV30 and TRBJ1-2; D is uncertain. V shed 3 bases and J shed 6 bases, with 8 bases lying between them. In germline, CDR1 is GTSNPN, CDR2 SVGIG (reference sequence). CDR3 length: 11 amino acids. The CDR3 spells CAWSGLNGYTF. In DNA, the CDR3 is TGTGCCTGGAGCGGTCTTAATGGCTACACCTTC.

The chain carries TRBV5-1 and TRBJ2-3, with 7 nucleotides matching TRBD2. Germline V lookup: CDR1 SGHRS, CDR2 YFSETQ. With 0 bases clipped from V and 2 bases from J, the junction kept 6 bases outside the gene matches. The CDR3 is 16 residues long. This CDR3 reads CASSLGYLADTDTQYF. In DNA, the CDR3 is TGCGCCAGCAGCTTGGGGTATCTAGCGGACACAGATACGCAGTATTTT.

V is TRBV30 and J is TRBJ2-7; perhaps TRBD2 as D (6 bases). CDR3 length: 13 residues. The germline gives CDR1 GTSNPN, CDR2 SVGIG (reference sequence). V shed 5 bases and J shed 7 bases, with 18 bases lying between them. DNA for the CDR3: TGTGCCTGGGGTTCCGGGACTTACCTAGAGCAGTACTTC. It translates to CAWGSGTYLEQYF.

In this sample, this clone turned up a few times. The V gene is TRBV3-1 (or the pseudogene TRBV3-2), the J gene TRBJ2-5, with D possibly matching TRBD2 (5 bases). The CDR3 loop spans 15 amino acids. Germline values: CDR1 LGHDT, CDR2 YNNKEL (reference sequence). V lost 3 bases and J 1 base, leaving 12 bases between the germline ends. The CDR3 nucleotides read TGTGCCAGCAGCCACCCGGGGAGCGGCCAAGAGACCCAGTACTTC. Translated, it gives CASSHPGSGQETQYF.

This clone has a handful of counts. This chain uses TRBV2 with TRBJ1-6, with D tentatively TRBD1 (6 bases). The CDR3 covers 13 residues. In germline, CDR1 is SNHLY, CDR2 FYNNEI. The V end lost 6 bases, the J end lost 9 bases, and 12 bases lay between the germline ends. CDR3 DNA sequence: TGTGCCAGCAGGCCGGGACATCGTTCACCCCTCCACTTT. Encoded protein: CASRPGHRSPLHF.